This T cell receptor beta chain is drawn from a study of T cell repertoires in cytomegalovirus infection. This CDR3 contains 18 residues. Germline-derived CDR1 and CDR2 are MNHNS and SASEGT. The V gene end was trimmed by 5 bases and the J gene end by 6 bases; junction bases not matched to a gene: 19. Each CDR3 protein gets one entry after TCRdb re-called the reads with MiXCR. The sample consists of a few hundred thousand distinct CDR3 sequences, 35% to 50% of them appearing once. On this clonotype: The antigen is unknown.

This sample comprised cultured PBMCs, obtained from culture after CMV antigen stimulation. The V gene is TRBV6-1, the J gene TRBJ2-1, with TRBD1 matching 7 bases. The sequence derives from a human donor in good health (CMV status not recorded). Some clones in this sample may be carry-over from other donors' samples. The CDR3 DNA reads TGTGCCAGCAGTACCGGGACAGCCATGTACGGGGATTTCAATGAGCAGTTCTTC. As protein: CASSTGTAMYGDFNEQFF.